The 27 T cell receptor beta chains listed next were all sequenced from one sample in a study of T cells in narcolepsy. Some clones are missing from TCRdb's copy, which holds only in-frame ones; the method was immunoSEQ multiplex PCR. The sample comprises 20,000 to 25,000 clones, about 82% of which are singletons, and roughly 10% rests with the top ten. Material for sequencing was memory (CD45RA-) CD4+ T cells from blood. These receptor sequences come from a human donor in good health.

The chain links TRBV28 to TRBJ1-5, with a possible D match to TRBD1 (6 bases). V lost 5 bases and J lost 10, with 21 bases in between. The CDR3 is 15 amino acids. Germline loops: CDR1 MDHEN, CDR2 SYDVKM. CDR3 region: CASSPRTGFTGPQHF. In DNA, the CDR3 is TGTGCCAGCAGTCCACGCACAGGGTTTACGGGACCCCAGCATTTT. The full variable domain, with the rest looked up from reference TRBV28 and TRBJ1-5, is DVKVTQSSRYLVKRTGEKVFLECVQDMDHENMFWYRQDPGLGLRLIYFSYDVKMKEKGDIPEGYSVSREKKERFSLILESASTNQTSMYLCASSPRTGFTGPQHFGDGTRLSIL.

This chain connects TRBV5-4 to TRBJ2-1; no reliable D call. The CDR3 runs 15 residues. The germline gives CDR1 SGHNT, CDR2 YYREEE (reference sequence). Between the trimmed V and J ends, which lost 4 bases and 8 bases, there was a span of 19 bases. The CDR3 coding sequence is TGTGCCAGCAGCCTCGAGGTGATTTCGGGTTATGAGCAGTTCTTC. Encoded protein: CASSLEVISGYEQFF.

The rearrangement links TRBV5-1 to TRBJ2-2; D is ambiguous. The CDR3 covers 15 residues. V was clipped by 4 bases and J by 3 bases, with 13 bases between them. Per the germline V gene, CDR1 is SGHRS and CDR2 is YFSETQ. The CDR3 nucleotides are TGCGCCAGCAGCCTGGGCGTGATGGACACCGGGGAGCTGTTTTTT. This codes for CASSLGVMDTGELFF.

CDR3 DNA: TGCAGCGTGGGGGGCTTTTCCACTCAAGAAGCTTTCTTT. The encoded protein is CSVGGFSTQEAFF. The J gene is TRBJ1-1, the V gene TRBV29-1, with a possible D match to TRBD1 (6 bases). In germline, CDR1 is SQVTM, CDR2 ANQGSEA. V was shortened by 6 bases and J by 8 bases, with 19 bases between the two germline ends. CDR3 length: 13 amino acids.

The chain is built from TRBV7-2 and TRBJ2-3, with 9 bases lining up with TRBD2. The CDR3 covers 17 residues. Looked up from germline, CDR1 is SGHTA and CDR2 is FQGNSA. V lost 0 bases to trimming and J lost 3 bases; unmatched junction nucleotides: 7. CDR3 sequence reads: CASSLAASGVRTDTQYF. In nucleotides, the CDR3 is TGTGCCAGCAGCTTAGCGGCTAGCGGGGTGAGGACAGATACGCAGTATTTT.

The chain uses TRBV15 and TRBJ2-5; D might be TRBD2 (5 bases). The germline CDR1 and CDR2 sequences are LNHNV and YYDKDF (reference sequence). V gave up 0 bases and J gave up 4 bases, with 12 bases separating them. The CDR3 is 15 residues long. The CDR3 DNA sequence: TGTGCCACCAGCAGAGATAGAGAGGCGGGAGAGACCCAGTACTTC. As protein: CATSRDREAGETQYF. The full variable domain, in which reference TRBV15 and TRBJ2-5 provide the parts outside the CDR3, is DAMVIQNPRYQVTQFGKPVTLSCSQTLNHNVMYWYQQKSSQAPKLLFHYYDKDFNNEADTPDNFQSRRPNTSFCFLDIRSPGLGDTAMYLCATSRDREAGETQYFGPGTRLLVL.

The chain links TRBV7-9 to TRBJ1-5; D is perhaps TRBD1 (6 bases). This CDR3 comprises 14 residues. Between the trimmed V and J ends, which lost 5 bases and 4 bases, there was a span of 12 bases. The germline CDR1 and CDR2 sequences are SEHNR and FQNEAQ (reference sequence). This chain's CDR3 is CASSPRGANQPQHF. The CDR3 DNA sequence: TGTGCCAGCAGCCCACGGGGGGCGAATCAGCCCCAGCATTTT.

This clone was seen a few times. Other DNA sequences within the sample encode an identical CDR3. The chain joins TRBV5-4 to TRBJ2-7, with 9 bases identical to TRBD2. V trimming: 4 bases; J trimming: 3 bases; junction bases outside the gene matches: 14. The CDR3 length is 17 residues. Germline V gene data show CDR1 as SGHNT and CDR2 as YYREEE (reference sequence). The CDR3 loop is CASSAAGGAREGYEQYF. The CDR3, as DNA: TGTGCCAGCAGCGCTGCTGGGGGGGCGCGGGAGGGCTACGAGCAGTACTTC.

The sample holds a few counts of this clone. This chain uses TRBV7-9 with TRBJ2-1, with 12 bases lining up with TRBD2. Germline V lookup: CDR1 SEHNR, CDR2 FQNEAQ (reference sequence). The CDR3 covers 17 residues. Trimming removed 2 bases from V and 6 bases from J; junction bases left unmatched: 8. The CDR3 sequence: CASSLPLLGLAGNEQFF. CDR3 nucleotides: TGTGCCAGCAGCTTACCCCTGCTGGGACTAGCGGGCAATGAGCAGTTCTTC.

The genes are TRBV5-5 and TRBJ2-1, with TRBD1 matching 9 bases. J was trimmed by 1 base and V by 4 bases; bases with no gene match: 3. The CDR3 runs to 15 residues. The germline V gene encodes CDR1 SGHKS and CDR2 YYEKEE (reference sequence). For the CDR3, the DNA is TGTGCCAGCAGCGTCGGACAGGGGTCCTACAATGAGCAGTTCTTC. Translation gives CASSVGQGSYNEQFF. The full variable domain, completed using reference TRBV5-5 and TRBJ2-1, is DAGVTQSPTHLIKTRGQQVTLRCSPISGHKSVSWYQQVLGQGPQFIFQYYEKEERGRGNFPDRFSARQFPNYSSELNVNALLLGDSALYLCASSVGQGSYNEQFFGPGTRLTVL.

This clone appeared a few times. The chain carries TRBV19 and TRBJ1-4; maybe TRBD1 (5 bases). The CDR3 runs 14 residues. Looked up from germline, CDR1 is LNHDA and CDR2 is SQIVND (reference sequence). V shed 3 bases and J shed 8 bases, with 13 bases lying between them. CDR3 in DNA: TGTGCCAGTAGTATCGGGGGTGTTCGAGAAAAACTGTTTTTT. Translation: CASSIGGVREKLFF.

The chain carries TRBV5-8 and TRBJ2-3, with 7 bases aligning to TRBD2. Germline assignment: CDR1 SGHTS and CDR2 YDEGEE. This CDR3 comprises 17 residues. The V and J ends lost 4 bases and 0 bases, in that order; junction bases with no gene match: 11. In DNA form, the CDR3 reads TGTGCCAGCAGCCCCACACTAGCGCACCGAAGCACAGATACGCAGTATTTT. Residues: CASSPTLAHRSTDTQYF. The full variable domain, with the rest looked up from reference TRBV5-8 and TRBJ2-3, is EAGVTQSPTHLIKTRGQQATLRCSPISGHTSVYWYQQALGLGLQFLLWYDEGEERNRGNFPPRFSGRQFPNYSSELNVNALELEDSALYLCASSPTLAHRSTDTQYFGPGTRLTVL.

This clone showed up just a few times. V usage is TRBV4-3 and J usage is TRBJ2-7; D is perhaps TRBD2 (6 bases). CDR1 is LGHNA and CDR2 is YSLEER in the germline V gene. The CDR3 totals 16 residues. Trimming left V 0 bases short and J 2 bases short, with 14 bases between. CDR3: CASSQDERWGAYEQYF. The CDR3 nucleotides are TGCGCCAGCAGCCAAGACGAGCGCTGGGGGGCCTACGAGCAGTACTTC.

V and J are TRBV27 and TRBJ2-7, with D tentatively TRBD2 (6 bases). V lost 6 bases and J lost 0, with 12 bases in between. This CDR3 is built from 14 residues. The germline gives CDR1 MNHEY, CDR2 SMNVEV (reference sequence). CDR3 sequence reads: CASRGRDFSYEQYF. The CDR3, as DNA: TGTGCCAGCAGGGGCCGGGACTTCTCCTACGAGCAGTACTTC.

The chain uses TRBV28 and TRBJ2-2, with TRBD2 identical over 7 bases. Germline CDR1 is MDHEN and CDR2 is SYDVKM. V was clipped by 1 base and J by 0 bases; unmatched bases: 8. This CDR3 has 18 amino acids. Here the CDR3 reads CASSLLRGGSSNTGELFF. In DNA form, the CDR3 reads TGTGCCAGCAGTTTATTAAGGGGCGGGAGTTCGAACACCGGGGAGCTGTTTTTT.

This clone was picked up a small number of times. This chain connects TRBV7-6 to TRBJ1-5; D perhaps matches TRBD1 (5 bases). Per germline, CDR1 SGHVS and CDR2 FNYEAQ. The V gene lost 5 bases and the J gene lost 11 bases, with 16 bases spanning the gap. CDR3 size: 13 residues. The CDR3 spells CASSPVGVWAQHF. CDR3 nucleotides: TGTGCCAGCAGCCCCGTAGGGGTCTGGGCCCAGCATTTT. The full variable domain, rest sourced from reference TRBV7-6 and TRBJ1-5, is GAGVSQSPRYKVTKRGQDVALRCDPISGHVSLYWYRQALGQGPEFLTYFNYEAQQDKSGLPNDRFSAERPEGSISTLTIQRTEQRDSAMYRCASSPVGVWAQHFGDGTRLSIL.

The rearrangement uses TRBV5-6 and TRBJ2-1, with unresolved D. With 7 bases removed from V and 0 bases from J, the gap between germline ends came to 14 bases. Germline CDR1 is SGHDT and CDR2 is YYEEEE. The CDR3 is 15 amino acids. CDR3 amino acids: CASGKEMSSYNEQFF. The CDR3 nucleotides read TGTGCCAGCGGCAAGGAGATGAGCTCCTACAATGAGCAGTTCTTC. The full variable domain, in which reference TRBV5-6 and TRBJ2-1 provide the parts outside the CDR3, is DAGVTQSPTHLIKTRGQQVTLRCSPKSGHDTVSWYQQALGQGPQFIFQYYEEEERQRGNFPDRFSGHQFPNYSSELNVNALLLGDSALYLCASGKEMSSYNEQFFGPGTRLTVL.

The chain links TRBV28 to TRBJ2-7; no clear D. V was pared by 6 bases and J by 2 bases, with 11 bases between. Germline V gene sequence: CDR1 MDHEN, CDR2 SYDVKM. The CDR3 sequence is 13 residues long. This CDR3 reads CASSLQVAYEQYF. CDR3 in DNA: TGTGCCAGCAGCCTTCAAGTAGCCTACGAGCAGTACTTC.

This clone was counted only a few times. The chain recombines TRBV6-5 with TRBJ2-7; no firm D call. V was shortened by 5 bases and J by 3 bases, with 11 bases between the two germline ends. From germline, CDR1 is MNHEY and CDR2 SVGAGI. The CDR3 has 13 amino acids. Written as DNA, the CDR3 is TGTGCCAGCAGTGAAGTACATTTCTACGAGCAGTACTTC. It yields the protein CASSEVHFYEQYF.

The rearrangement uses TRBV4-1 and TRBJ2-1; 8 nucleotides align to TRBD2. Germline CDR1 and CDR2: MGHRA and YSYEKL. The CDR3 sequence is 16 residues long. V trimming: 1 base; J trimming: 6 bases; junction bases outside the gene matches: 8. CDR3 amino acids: CASSQGTSRRGNEQFF. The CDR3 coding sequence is TGCGCCAGCAGCCAAGGGACTAGCCGACGAGGCAATGAGCAGTTCTTC.

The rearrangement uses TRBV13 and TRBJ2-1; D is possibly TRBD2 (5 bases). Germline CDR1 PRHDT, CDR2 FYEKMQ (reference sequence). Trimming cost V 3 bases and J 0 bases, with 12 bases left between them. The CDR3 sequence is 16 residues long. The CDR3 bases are TGTGCCAGCAGCTTGGGCGGACTCCCCTCCTACAATGAGCAGTTCTTC. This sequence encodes CASSLGGLPSYNEQFF.

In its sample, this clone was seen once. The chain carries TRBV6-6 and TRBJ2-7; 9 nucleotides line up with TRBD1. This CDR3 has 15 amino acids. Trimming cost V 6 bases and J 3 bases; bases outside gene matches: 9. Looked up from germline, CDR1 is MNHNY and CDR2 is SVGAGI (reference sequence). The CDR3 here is CASSLYPTGGYEQYF. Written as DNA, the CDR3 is TGTGCCAGCAGCCTCTACCCGACAGGGGGCTACGAGCAGTACTTC.

In DNA form, the CDR3 reads TGTGCCAGCAACACTGGGTTGCATGAGCAGTTCTTC. It codes for CASNTGLHEQFF. The J gene is TRBJ2-1, the V gene TRBV7-2; D gene uncertain. The V and J ends lost 7 bases and 8 bases respectively, with 12 bases between them. CDR1 is SGHTA, CDR2 FQGNSA, per germline. There are 12 residues in the CDR3.

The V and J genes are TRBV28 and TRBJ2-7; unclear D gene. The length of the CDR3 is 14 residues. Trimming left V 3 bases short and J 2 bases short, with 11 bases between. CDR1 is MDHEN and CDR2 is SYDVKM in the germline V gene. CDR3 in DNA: TGTGCCAGCAGTTTTCATATAGGAACCTACGAGCAGTACTTC. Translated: CASSFHIGTYEQYF.

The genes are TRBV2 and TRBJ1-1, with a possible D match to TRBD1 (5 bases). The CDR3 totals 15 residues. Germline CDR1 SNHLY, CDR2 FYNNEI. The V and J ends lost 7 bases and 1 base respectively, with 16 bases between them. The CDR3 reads CASIGQGVENTEAFF. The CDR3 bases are TGTGCCAGCATCGGGCAGGGAGTCGAGAACACTGAAGCTTTCTTT.

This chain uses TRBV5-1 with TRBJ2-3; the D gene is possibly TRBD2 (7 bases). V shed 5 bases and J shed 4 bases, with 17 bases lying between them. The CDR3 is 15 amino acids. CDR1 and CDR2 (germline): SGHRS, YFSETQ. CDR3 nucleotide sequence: TGCGCCAGCAGGGAAGGGGGGGCGAAGGCAGATACGCAGTATTTT. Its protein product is CASREGGAKADTQYF.

CDR3 residues: CASSLDGLGGDEQYF. In DNA, the CDR3 is TGTGCCAGCAGCCTAGATGGCCTAGGTGGCGACGAGCAGTACTTC. The chain is built from TRBV7-9 and TRBJ2-7; D is uncertain. V was cut by 5 bases and J by 5 bases, with 19 bases left in between. Germline lookup yields CDR1 SEHNR and CDR2 FQNEAQ (reference sequence). This CDR3 contains 15 residues.